The 26 T cell receptor beta chains below were found in one sample sequenced in a study of T cell responses to AZD1222 COVID-19 vaccine. TCRdb's copy holds only in-frame clones and misses some; the assay was immunoSEQ multiplex PCR. This table holds around 270,000 clones, 94% found once. Sequenced material: peripheral blood, taken 28 days after the second AZD1222 dose. The origin of the receptors is an adult who received the AZD1222 COVID-19 vaccine.

Note on this clone: Other nucleotide sequences from this sample produce the same CDR3. The rearrangement links TRBV12-3 or TRBV12-4 to TRBJ1-2; TRBD1 is a possible D gene (5 bases). CDR3 size: 13 residues. Trimming shortened V by 3 bases and J by 5 bases, and 10 bases separated the two germline ends. DNA of the CDR3: TGTGCCAGCAGTTTGGGGACGGAGTATGGCTACACCTTC. This encodes CASSLGTEYGYTF.

V and J are TRBV24-1 and TRBJ2-2; D gene uncertain. The germline V and J ends were trimmed by 4 bases and 4 bases, with 9 bases remaining between them. Germline loops: CDR1 KGHDR, CDR2 SFDVKD. This CDR3 comprises 14 residues. CDR3 bases: TGTGCCACCAGTGAACCGGGCCTCACCGGGGAGCTGTTTTTT. Translated: CATSEPGLTGELFF.

Only a few counts were recorded for this clone. The chain has TRBV5-1 and TRBJ2-3; D ambiguous. The V and J ends lost 3 bases and 0 bases respectively, with 14 bases between them. CDR3 length: 16 amino acids. The V gene's germline CDR1 is SGHRS and CDR2 YFSETQ. This CDR3 is CASSSDGGTSTDTQYF. In DNA form, the CDR3 reads TGCGCCAGCAGCTCTGATGGCGGTACTAGCACAGATACGCAGTATTTT.

This clone was observed a few times. The chain is built from TRBV28 and TRBJ2-2; D is unclear. Trimming took off 5 bases at V and 5 bases at J, with 6 bases between the two ends. In germline, CDR1 is MDHEN, CDR2 SYDVKM. The CDR3 covers 12 residues. The CDR3 loop is CASSPRTGELFF. CDR3 sequence (DNA): TGTGCCAGCAGTCCAAGAACCGGGGAGCTGTTTTTT.

This clone was observed once. This sequence joins TRBV2 and TRBJ2-7; no firm D call. The V gene's germline CDR1 is SNHLY and CDR2 FYNNEI. The CDR3 runs 12 residues. The ends were cut back, 1 base at V and 4 bases at J, with 5 bases in the middle. The CDR3 is CASSEGPYEQYF. The CDR3 region has the DNA TGTGCCAGCAGTGAAGGGCCTTACGAGCAGTACTTC. Looking up the rest from reference TRBV2 and TRBJ2-7 gives the full variable domain: EPEVTQTPSHQVTQMGQEVILRCVPISNHLYFYWYRQILGQKVEFLVSFYNNEISEKSEIFDDQFSVERPDGSNFTLKIRSTKLEDSAMYFCASSEGPYEQYFGPGTRLTVT.

This rearrangement joins TRBV28 to TRBJ2-7; tentative D call: TRBD1 (7 bases). V was shortened by 6 bases and J by 6 bases, with 18 bases between the two germline ends. Germline loops: CDR1 MDHEN, CDR2 SYDVKM. This CDR3 has 14 amino acids. CDR3 residues: CASSPRRGQFEQYF. The CDR3 region has the DNA TGTGCCAGCAGCCCGAGGAGGGGGCAATTCGAGCAGTACTTC.

The chain combines TRBV6-5 with TRBJ1-2; D is undetermined. The ends were cut back, 1 base at V and 7 bases at J, with 13 bases in the middle. The CDR3 loop spans 14 amino acids. Germline-derived CDR1 and CDR2 are MNHEY and SVGAGI. For the CDR3, the DNA is TGTGCCAGCAGTTACTTAGCCGGGATTGGTGGCTACACCTTC. This gives the protein CASSYLAGIGGYTF.

V and J are TRBV9 and TRBJ2-7, with D maybe TRBD1 (6 bases). The CDR3 is 13 amino acids. V gave up 4 bases and J gave up 3 bases, with 11 bases separating them. Germline V gene lookup returns CDR1 SGDLS and CDR2 YYNGEE. Here the CDR3 DNA reads TGTGCCAGCAGCCCCAGGACAGACTACGAGCAGTACTTC. Translation: CASSPRTDYEQYF.

The CDR3, as DNA: TGCAGTGCGGAGGGAGACTATGGCTACACCTTC. It yields the protein CSAEGDYGYTF. The chain joins TRBV20-1 to TRBJ1-2; the D is unclear. The CDR3 has 11 residues. Germline CDR1 reads DFQATT; CDR2 reads SNEGSKA (reference sequence). V shed 6 bases and J shed 3 bases, with 8 bases lying between them.

V and J are TRBV10-3 and TRBJ1-2; tentatively, D is TRBD1 (5 bases). The CDR3 extends over 14 amino acids. Trimming took 0 bases from V and 4 from J, leaving 9 bases between them. CDR1 is ENHRY, CDR2 SYGVKD, per germline. The CDR3 reads CAISESQGFYGYTF. In DNA form, the CDR3 reads TGTGCCATCAGTGAGTCGCAGGGATTCTATGGCTACACCTTC.

The V gene is TRBV20-1, the J gene TRBJ2-7; D is undetermined. V lost 1 base to trimming and J lost 3 bases, with 4 bases between them. There are 11 residues in the CDR3. CDR1 is DFQATT and CDR2 is SNEGSKA in the germline V gene (reference sequence). The CDR3 loop reads CSARADYEQYF. The CDR3 DNA follows: TGCAGTGCTAGAGCCGACTACGAGCAGTACTTC.

CDR3 sequence reads: CASSLNSGNTIYF. The CDR3 bases are TGTGCCAGCAGCTTGAACTCTGGAAACACCATATATTTT. The chain carries TRBV5-4 and TRBJ1-3; D is ambiguous. The CDR3 runs 13 residues. The V gene lost 1 base and the J gene lost 0 bases, with 2 bases spanning the gap. Germline-derived CDR1 and CDR2 are SGHNT and YYREEE (reference sequence).

This chain links TRBV5-8 with TRBJ1-1; D perhaps matches TRBD1 (5 bases). Germline CDR1 reads SGHTS; CDR2 reads YDEGEE. The CDR3 covers 11 residues. The CDR3 DNA is TGTGTCGACCAGGGTTACACTGAAGCTTTCTTT. It yields the protein CVDQGYTEAFF.

The rearrangement links TRBV5-1 to TRBJ2-2; D perhaps matches TRBD2 (5 bases). V was clipped by 4 bases and J by 5 bases, with 15 bases between them. The CDR3 has 15 residues. CDR1 is SGHRS and CDR2 is YFSETQ in the germline V gene. DNA for the CDR3: TGCGCCAGCAGCCGAACACTTGACTATACCGGGGAGCTGTTTTTT. Its protein product is CASSRTLDYTGELFF.

The chain employs TRBV4-1 and TRBJ2-3, with 10 bases matching TRBD2. CDR1 and CDR2 (germline): MGHRA, YSYEKL. Losses at the gene ends were 2 bases for V and 2 bases for J; bases not matched to a gene: 10. This CDR3 region has 18 residues. This CDR3 is CASSQLWYSGRHTDTQYF. CDR3 bases: TGCGCCAGCAGCCAACTATGGTATAGCGGGAGGCACACAGATACGCAGTATTTT.

The chain is built from TRBV6-5 and TRBJ2-3; D uncertain. V lost 3 bases to trimming and J lost 4 bases, with 8 bases between them. The CDR3 consists of 13 residues. Germline values: CDR1 MNHEY, CDR2 SVGAGI. Written as DNA, the CDR3 is TGTGCCAGCAGTTATTCAGGACCAGATACGCAGTATTTT. Translation: CASSYSGPDTQYF.

This rearrangement joins TRBV2 to TRBJ1-5, with TRBD1 matching 8 bases. V dropped 6 bases and J dropped 1; count of bases not matched to a gene: 2. This CDR3 has 14 amino acids. Germline values: CDR1 SNHLY, CDR2 FYNNEI. CDR3 residues: CASSGQGSNQPQHF. As DNA, the CDR3 is TGTGCCAGCAGCGGACAGGGAAGCAATCAGCCCCAGCATTTT.

The rearrangement uses TRBV6-5 and TRBJ1-3; no definite D call. CDR3 length: 14 amino acids. Germline CDR1 and CDR2: MNHEY and SVGAGI. V dropped 2 bases and J dropped 1 base, with 6 bases sitting between them. CDR3 loop: CASSYEASGNTIYF. CDR3 sequence (DNA): TGTGCCAGCAGTTACGAGGCTTCTGGAAACACCATATATTTT.

The CDR3 DNA is TGTGCCAGCAGTTTATCCGGAACAGGGGGACAGGGGCTTTATGGCTACACCTTC. This codes for CASSLSGTGGQGLYGYTF. The rearrangement joins TRBV28 to TRBJ1-2; 10 bases are a match to TRBD1. CDR3 size: 18 residues. Germline CDR1 reads MDHEN; CDR2 reads SYDVKM. The junction had 13 bases not matched to a gene; V was cut back by 1 base and J by 5 bases.

The gene calls are TRBV28 and TRBJ1-2; TRBD1 matches at 8 bases. Germline lookup yields CDR1 MDHEN and CDR2 SYDVKM. Losses at the gene ends were 2 bases for V and 3 bases for J; bases not matched to a gene: 2. The CDR3 sequence is 14 residues long. This chain's CDR3 is CASSLTTGDYGYTF. The DNA for the CDR3 is TGTGCCAGCAGTTTAACGACAGGGGACTATGGCTACACCTTC.

The chain has TRBV5-6 and TRBJ2-5, with TRBD1 matching over 7 bases. CDR3 length equals 14 residues. V was pared by 2 bases and J by 1 base, with 2 bases of the junction left unmatched. The V gene's germline CDR1 is SGHDT and CDR2 YYEEEE. CDR3 sequence (DNA): TGTGCCAGCAGCTTCCGGGACAGCCAAGAGACCCAGTACTTC. It encodes CASSFRDSQETQYF.

The V call is TRBV7-2, the J call TRBJ2-4; D uncertain. The ends were cut back, 3 bases at V and 2 bases at J, with 8 bases in the middle. CDR3 length: 14 amino acids. Looked up from germline, CDR1 is SGHTA and CDR2 is FQGNSA. In DNA form, the CDR3 reads TGTGCCAGCAGCTTGGGGTCGACCAAAAACATTCAGTACTTC. It is translated as CASSLGSTKNIQYF.

The chain joins TRBV27 to TRBJ1-2; 9 bases match TRBD1. The CDR3 consists of 15 residues. The V gene end was trimmed by 8 bases and the J gene end by 1 base; junction bases not matched to a gene: 8. The V gene's germline CDR1 is MNHEY and CDR2 SMNVEV (reference sequence). CDR3 bases: TGTGCCAGCCGACGCATGGGACAGGGTAACTATGGCTACACCTTC. Protein: CASRRMGQGNYGYTF.

This sequence joins TRBV6-5 and TRBJ1-1, with unresolved D. Trimming left V 4 bases short and J 3 bases short, with 9 bases between. Germline CDR1 reads MNHEY; CDR2 reads SVGAGI. This CDR3 is built from 13 residues. This CDR3 is CASSFPWDTEAFF. In DNA form, the CDR3 reads TGTGCCAGCAGTTTCCCGTGGGACACTGAAGCTTTCTTT.

The V and J genes are TRBV5-1 and TRBJ2-5; D gene uncertain. Germline V gives CDR1 SGHRS, CDR2 YFSETQ. This CDR3 has 14 residues. Trimming left V 4 bases short and J 4 bases short, with 14 bases between. Written as DNA, the CDR3 is TGCGCCAGCAGCCCTGGAGCCCTCACAGAGACCCAGTACTTC. Amino acid sequence: CASSPGALTETQYF. The full variable domain, its missing parts supplied by reference TRBV5-1 and TRBJ2-5, is KAGVTQTPRYLIKTRGQQVTLSCSPISGHRSVSWYQQTPGQGLQFLFEYFSETQRNKGNFPGRFSGRQFSNSRSEMNVSTLELGDSALYLCASSPGALTETQYFGPGTRLLVL.

The gene calls are TRBV3-1 (or the pseudogene TRBV3-2) and TRBJ2-4; a possible D gene is TRBD2 (7 bases). The ends were cut back, 4 bases at V and 6 bases at J, with 22 bases in the middle. The CDR3 loop spans 17 amino acids. The germline gives CDR1 LGHDT, CDR2 YNNKEL (reference sequence). The CDR3 sequence is CASSPTRGAKGRNIQYF. CDR3 sequence (DNA): TGTGCCAGCAGCCCGACCCGGGGGGCGAAGGGGAGAAACATTCAGTACTTC.